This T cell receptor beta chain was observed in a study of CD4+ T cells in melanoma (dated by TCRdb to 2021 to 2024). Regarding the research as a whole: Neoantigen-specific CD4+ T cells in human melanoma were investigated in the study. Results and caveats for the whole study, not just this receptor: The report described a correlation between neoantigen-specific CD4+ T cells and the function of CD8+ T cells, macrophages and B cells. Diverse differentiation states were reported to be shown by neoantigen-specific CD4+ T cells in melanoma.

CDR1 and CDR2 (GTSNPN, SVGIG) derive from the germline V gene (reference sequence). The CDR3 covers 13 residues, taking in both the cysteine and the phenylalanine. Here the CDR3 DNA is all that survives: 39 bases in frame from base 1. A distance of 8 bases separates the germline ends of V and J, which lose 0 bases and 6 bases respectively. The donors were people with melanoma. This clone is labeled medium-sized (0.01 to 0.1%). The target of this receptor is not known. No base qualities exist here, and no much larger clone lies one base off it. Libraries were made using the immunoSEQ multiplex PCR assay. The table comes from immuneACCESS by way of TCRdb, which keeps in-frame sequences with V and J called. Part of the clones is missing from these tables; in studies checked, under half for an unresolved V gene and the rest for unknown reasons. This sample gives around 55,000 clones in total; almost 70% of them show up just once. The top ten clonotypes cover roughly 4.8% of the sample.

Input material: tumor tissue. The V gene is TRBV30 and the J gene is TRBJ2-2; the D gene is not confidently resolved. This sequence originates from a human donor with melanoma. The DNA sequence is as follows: TGTGCCTGGAGTGTGTCACGTGCCGGGGAGCTGTTTTTT. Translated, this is CAWSVSRAGELFF.